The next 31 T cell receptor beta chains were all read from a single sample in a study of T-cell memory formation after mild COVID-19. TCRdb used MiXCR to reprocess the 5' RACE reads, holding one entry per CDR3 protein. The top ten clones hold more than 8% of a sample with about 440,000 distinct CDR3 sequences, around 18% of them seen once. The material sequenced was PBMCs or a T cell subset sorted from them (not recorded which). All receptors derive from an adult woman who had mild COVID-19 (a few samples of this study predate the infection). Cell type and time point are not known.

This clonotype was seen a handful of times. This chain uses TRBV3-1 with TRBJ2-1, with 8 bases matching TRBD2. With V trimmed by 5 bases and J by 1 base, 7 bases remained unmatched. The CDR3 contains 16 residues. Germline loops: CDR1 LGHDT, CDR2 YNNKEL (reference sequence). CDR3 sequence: CASSFSGTASYNEQFF. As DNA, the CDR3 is TGTGCCAGCAGCTTTAGCGGGACGGCGTCCTACAATGAGCAGTTCTTC.

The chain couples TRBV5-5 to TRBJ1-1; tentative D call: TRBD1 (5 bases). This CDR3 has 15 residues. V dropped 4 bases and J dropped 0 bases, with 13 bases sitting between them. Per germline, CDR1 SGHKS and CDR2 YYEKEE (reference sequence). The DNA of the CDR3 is TGTGCCAGCAGCCTCCCCGGGACGGTGAACACTGAAGCTTTCTTT. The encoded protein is CASSLPGTVNTEAFF.

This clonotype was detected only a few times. The CDR3 DNA is TGCAGCGTAAGGACTGCCTCCTACGAGCAGTACTTC. Translating it yields CSVRTASYEQYF. V is TRBV29-1 and J is TRBJ2-7; weak D call: TRBD2 (5 bases). Germline CDR1 reads SQVTM; CDR2 reads ANQGSEA. The length of the CDR3 is 12 residues. V was pared by 6 bases and J by 0 bases, with 9 bases between.

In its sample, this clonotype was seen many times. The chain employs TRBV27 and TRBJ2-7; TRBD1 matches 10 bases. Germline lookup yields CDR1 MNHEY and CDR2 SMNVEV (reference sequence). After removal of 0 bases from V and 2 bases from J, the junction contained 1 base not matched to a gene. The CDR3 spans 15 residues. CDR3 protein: CASSLSGTGAYEQYF. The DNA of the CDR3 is TGTGCCAGCAGTTTATCCGGGACAGGGGCCTACGAGCAGTACTTC.

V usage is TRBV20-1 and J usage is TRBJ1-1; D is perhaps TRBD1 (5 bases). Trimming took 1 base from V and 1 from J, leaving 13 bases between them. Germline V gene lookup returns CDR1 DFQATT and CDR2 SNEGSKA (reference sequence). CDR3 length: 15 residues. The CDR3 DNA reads TGCAGTGCTAGAGTCCGATTAGGGACGAACACTGAAGCTTTCTTT. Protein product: CSARVRLGTNTEAFF.

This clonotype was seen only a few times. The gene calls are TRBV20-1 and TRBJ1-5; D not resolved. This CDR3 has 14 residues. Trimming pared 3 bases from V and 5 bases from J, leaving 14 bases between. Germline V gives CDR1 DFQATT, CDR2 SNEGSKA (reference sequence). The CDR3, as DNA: TGCAGTGCTAGCCCTCTCCGGGAGGATCAGCCCCAGCATTTT. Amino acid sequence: CSASPLREDQPQHF.

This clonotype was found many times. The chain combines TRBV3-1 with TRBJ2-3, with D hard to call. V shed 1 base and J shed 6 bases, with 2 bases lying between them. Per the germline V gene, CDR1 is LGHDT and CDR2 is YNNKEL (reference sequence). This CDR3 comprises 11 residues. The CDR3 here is CASSQVDTQYF. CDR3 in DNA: TGTGCCAGCAGCCAAGTGGATACGCAGTATTTT.

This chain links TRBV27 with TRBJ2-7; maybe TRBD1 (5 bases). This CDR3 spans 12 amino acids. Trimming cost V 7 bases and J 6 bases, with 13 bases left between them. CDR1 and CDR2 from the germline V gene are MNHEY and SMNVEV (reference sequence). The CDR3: CASTDWGREQYF. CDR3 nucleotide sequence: TGTGCCAGCACCGACTGGGGCCGCGAGCAGTACTTC.

The CDR3 region has the DNA TGCGCCAGCAGCCAAGTGGCGGCGGGAGGGACCACAGATACGCAGTATTTT. Translated: CASSQVAAGGTTDTQYF. The rearrangement uses TRBV4-1 and TRBJ2-3, with 9 bases matching TRBD2. The CDR3 consists of 17 residues. J gave up 2 bases and V 1 base, and 7 bases lay outside the gene matches. Per the germline V gene, CDR1 is MGHRA and CDR2 is YSYEKL.

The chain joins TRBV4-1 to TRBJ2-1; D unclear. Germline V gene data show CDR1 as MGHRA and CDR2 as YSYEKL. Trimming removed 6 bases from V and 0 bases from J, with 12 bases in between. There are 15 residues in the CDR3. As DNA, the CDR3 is TGCGCCAGCAGTCTCAGGCTGAGCTCCTACAATGAGCAGTTCTTC. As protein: CASSLRLSSYNEQFF.

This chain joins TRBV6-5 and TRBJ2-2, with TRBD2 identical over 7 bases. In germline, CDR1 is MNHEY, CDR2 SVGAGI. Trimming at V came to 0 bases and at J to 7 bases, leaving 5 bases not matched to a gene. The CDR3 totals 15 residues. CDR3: CASSYSTSRGGELFF. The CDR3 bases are TGTGCCAGCAGTTACTCGACTAGCCGGGGCGGGGAGCTGTTTTTT.

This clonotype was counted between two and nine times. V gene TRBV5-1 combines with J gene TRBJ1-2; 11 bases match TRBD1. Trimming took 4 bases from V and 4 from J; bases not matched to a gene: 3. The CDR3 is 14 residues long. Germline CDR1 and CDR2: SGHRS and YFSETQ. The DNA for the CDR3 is TGCGCCAGCAGCACAGGACAGGGGGCCTATGGCTACACCTTC. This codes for CASSTGQGAYGYTF.

CDR3 DNA: TGTGCCAGCAGCGTAGACAGGGACTATGGCTACACCTTC. Its protein is CASSVDRDYGYTF. V is TRBV7-6 and J is TRBJ1-2; 7 bases agree with TRBD1. The CDR3 length is 13 residues. CDR1 and CDR2 (germline): SGHVS, FNYEAQ. V lost 5 bases, J lost 3 bases, and 3 bases stayed unmatched.

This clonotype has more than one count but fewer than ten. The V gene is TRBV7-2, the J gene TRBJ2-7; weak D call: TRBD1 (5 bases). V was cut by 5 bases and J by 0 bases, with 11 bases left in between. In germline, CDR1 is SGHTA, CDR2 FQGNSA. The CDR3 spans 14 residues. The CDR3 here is CASSQGLSSYEQYF. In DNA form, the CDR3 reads TGTGCCAGCAGCCAGGGCCTAAGCTCCTACGAGCAGTACTTC.

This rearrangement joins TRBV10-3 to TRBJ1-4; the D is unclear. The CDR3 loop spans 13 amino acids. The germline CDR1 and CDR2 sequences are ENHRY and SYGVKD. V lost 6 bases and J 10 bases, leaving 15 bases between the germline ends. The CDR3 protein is CAIRAAPDGKLFF. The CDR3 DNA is TGTGCCATCAGGGCCGCCCCCGACGGAAAACTGTTTTTT.

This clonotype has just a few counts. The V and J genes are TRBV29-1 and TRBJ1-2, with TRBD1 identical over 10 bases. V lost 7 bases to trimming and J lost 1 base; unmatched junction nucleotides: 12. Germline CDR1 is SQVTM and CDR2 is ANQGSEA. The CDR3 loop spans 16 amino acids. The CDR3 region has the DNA TGCAGCGCACAACGGGACAGGGGTTCTCTTAACTATGGCTACACCTTC. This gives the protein CSAQRDRGSLNYGYTF.

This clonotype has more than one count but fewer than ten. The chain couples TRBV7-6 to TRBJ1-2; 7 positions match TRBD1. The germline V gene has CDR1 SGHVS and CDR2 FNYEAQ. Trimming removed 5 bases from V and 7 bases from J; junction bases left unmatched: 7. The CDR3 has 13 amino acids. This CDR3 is CASSPGDSFGYTF. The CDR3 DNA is TGTGCCAGCAGCCCCGGGGACAGTTTTGGCTACACCTTC.

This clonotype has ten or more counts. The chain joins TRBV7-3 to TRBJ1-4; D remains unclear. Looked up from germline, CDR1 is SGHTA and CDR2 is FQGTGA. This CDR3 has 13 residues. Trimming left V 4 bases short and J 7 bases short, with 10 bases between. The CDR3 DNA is TGTGCCAGCAGCTCCTTTGTCGGTGAAAAACTGTTTTTT. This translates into CASSSFVGEKLFF.

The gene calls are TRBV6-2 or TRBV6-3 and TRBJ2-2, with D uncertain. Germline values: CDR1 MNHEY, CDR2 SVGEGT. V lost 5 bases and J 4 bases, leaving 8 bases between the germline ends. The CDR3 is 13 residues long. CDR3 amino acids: CASSEPPTGELFF. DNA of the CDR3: TGTGCCAGCAGTGAGCCCCCCACCGGGGAGCTGTTTTTT.

CDR3 bases: TGTGCCAGCAGTTTGGGACTGGGAGATACGCAGTATTTT. Protein sequence: CASSLGLGDTQYF. The chain uses TRBV6-5 and TRBJ2-3; D might be TRBD2 (6 bases). The CDR3 extends over 13 amino acids. Trimming left V 4 bases short and J 5 bases short, with 10 bases between. CDR1 and CDR2 from the germline V gene are MNHEY and SVGAGI.

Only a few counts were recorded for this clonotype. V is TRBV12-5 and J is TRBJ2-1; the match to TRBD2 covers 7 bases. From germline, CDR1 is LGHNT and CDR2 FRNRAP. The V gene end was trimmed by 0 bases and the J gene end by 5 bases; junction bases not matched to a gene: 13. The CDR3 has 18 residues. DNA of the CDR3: TGTGCTAGTGGTTTGGTAGCGGGATGGGGGGGACCCCACAATGAGCAGTTCTTC. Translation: CASGLVAGWGGPHNEQFF. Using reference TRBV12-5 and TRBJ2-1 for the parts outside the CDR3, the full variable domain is DARVTQTPRHKVTEMGQEVTMRCQPILGHNTVFWYRQTMMQGLELLAYFRNRAPLDDSGMPKDRFSAEMPDATLATLKIQPSEPRDSAVYFCASGLVAGWGGPHNEQFFGPGTRLTVL.

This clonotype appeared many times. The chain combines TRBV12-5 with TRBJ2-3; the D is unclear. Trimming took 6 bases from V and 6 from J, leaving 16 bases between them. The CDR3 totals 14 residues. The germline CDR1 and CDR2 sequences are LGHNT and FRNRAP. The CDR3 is CASGVGTVGDTQYF. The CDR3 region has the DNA TGTGCTAGTGGGGTGGGTACCGTCGGGGATACGCAGTATTTT.

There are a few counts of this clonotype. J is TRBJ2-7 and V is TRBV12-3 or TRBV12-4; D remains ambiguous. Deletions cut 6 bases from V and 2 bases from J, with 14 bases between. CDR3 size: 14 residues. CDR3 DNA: TGTGCCAGCAGACCGCTTGACGGGCCCTACGAGCAGTACTTC. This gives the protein CASRPLDGPYEQYF.

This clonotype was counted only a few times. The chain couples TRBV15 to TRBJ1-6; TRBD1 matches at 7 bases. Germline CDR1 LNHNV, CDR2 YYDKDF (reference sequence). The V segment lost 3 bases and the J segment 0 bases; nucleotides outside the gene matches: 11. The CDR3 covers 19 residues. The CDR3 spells CATSRRGPGQSSYNSPLHF. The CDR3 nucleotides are TGTGCCACCAGCAGGAGAGGACCGGGACAGAGCTCCTATAATTCACCCCTCCACTTT.

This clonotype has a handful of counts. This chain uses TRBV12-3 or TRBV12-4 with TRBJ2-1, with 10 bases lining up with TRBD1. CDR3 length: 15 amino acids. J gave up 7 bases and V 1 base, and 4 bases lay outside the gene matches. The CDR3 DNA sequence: TGTGCCAGCAGTTTAGGGACAGGGGGTGGGAATGAGCAGTTCTTC. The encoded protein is CASSLGTGGGNEQFF.

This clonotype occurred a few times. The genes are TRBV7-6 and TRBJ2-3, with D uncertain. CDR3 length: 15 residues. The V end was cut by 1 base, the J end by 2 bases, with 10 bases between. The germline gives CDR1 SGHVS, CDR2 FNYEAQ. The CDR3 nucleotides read TGTGCCAGCAGCTTAGATGGACGTAACACAGATACGCAGTATTTT. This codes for CASSLDGRNTDTQYF.

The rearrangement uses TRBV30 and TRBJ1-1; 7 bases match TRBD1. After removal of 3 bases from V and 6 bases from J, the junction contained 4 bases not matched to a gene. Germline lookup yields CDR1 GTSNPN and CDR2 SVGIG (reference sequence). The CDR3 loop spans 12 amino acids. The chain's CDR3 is CAWRETGAEAFF. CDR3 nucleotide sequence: TGTGCCTGGAGAGAAACAGGGGCTGAAGCTTTCTTT.

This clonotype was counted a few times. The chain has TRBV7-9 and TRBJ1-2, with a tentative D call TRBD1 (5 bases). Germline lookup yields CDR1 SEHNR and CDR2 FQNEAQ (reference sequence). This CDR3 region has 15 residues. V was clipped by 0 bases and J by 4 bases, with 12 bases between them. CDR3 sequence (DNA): TGTGCCAGCAGCTTAGCGCGAGAGGGACCCTATGGCTACACCTTC. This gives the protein CASSLAREGPYGYTF.

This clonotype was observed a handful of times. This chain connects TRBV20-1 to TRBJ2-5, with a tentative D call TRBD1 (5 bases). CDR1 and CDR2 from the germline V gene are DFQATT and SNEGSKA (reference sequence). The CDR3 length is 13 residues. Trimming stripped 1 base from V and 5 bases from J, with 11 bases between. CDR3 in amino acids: CSARVGLAETQYF. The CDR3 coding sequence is TGCAGTGCTAGAGTGGGGCTGGCTGAGACCCAGTACTTC.

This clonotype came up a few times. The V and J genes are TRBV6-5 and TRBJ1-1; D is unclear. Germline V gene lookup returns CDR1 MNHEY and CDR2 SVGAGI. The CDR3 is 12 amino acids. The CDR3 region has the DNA TGTGCTACGGGAATACCTAACACTGAAGCTTTCTTT. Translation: CATGIPNTEAFF.

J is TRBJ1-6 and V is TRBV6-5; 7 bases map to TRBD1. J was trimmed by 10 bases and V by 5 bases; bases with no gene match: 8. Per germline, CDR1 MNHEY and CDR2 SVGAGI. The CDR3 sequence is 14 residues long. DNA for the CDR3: TGTGCCAGCAGTAACCGGGACAGAAGCTCACCCCTCCACTTT. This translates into CASSNRDRSSPLHF.